This T cell receptor (beta chain) originates from a study of early T cells in non-severe SARS-CoV-2 infection. Background on the study: The input, bulk RNA from unsorted whole blood, was sequenced, and chains were unpaired.

The CDR3 has 13 amino acids. CDR1 and CDR2 from the germline V gene are SGHTA and FQGTGA. Deletions cut 4 bases from V and 1 base from J, with 7 bases between. Worth noting for this clonotype: Its specificity is unknown.

Unique molecular identifiers were attached to individual cDNA molecules. TCRdb reanalysed the 5' RACE reads using MiXCR and keeps one entry per CDR3 protein. The sample lists roughly 61,000 distinct CDR3 sequences, approximately 13% occurring once. Study findings and constraints: CD4 and private specificities were missed by VDJdb matching, which favored anti-spike CD8 responses.

J is TRBJ1-1 and V is TRBV7-3; D remains ambiguous. This sample comprised whole blood, obtained at baseline. The sequence derives from an adult who was a healthcare worker with PCR-confirmed SARS-CoV-2 infection or an uninfected control (not recorded which). CDR3 amino acids: CASSWIENTEAFF. The CDR3 coding sequence is TGTGCCAGCAGCTGGATAGAGAACACTGAAGCTTTCTTT.